The 14 T cell receptor beta chains given below trace back to one sample, sequenced in a study of blood T cell repertoires in COVID-19 (dated by TCRdb to about 2020). The library was obtained by the immunoSEQ multiplex PCR assay. TCRdb provides this immuneACCESS table in a form limited to in-frame rearrangements. Some clones are lacking; in checked studies, under half of them reflect an unresolved V gene, and why the rest are absent is not known. For this sample the table gives approximately 240,000 clones, of which around 90% were detected only once. The top ten hold 12% of the sample. Sequencing was done on a sample of peripheral blood. Every receptor here comes from a woman aged 18-29 years who had recovered from COVID-19.

The chain carries TRBV5-6 and TRBJ2-7; the D gene is possibly TRBD2 (6 bases). V was trimmed by 4 bases and J by 5 bases, leaving 16 bases between them. The CDR3 length is 14 residues. The germline V gene encodes CDR1 SGHDT and CDR2 YYEEEE. For the CDR3, the DNA is TGTGCCAGCAGCACAACAGGAGGGGTTGACGAGCAGTACTTC. This gives the protein CASSTTGGVDEQYF. Full variable domain (outside the CDR3, taken from reference TRBV5-6 and TRBJ2-7): DAGVTQSPTHLIKTRGQQVTLRCSPKSGHDTVSWYQQALGQGPQFIFQYYEEEERQRGNFPDRFSGHQFPNYSSELNVNALLLGDSALYLCASSTTGGVDEQYFGPGTRLTVT.

The genes are TRBV7-2 and TRBJ2-1; no clear D. Per germline, CDR1 SGHTA and CDR2 FQGNSA. V dropped 8 bases and J dropped 6 bases, with 8 bases sitting between them. This CDR3 has 11 amino acids. In DNA, the CDR3 is TGTGCCAGCTTAGAGCCCAATGAGCAGTTCTTC. Translation gives CASLEPNEQFF.

This rearrangement joins TRBV19 to TRBJ2-7, with 7 nucleotides matching TRBD2. Germline V lookup: CDR1 LNHDA, CDR2 SQIVND (reference sequence). The CDR3 is made up of 14 amino acids. J gave up 2 bases and V 3 bases, and 4 bases lay outside the gene matches. DNA of the CDR3: TGTGCCAGTAGTATTGGTGGGAGGGCCTACGAGCAGTACTTC. It codes for CASSIGGRAYEQYF. Together with reference TRBV19 and TRBJ2-7, the CDR3 gives the full variable domain: DGGITQSPKYLFRKEGQNVTLSCEQNLNHDAMYWYRQDPGQGLRLIYYSQIVNDFQKGDIAEGYSVSREKKESFPLTVTSAQKNPTAFYLCASSIGGRAYEQYFGPGTRLTVT.

This clone was found once. The chain links TRBV2 to TRBJ2-1, with TRBD2 matching over 8 bases. This CDR3 spans 16 amino acids. Unmatched junction bases numbered 12, after V lost 4 bases and J lost 7 bases. CDR1 SNHLY and CDR2 FYNNEI come from the germline V gene. Here the CDR3 reads CASSGGRTSRINEQFF. Written as DNA, the CDR3 is TGTGCCAGCAGTGGGGGACGGACTAGCAGGATTAATGAGCAGTTCTTC.

The V gene is TRBV6-2 or TRBV6-3, the J gene TRBJ1-2; 10 bases are a match to TRBD1. Germline V gene lookup returns CDR1 MNHEY and CDR2 SVGEGT. The CDR3 runs to 14 residues. V was clipped by 5 bases and J by 6 bases; unmatched bases: 6. CDR3 amino acids: CASSRTGTGDGYTF. The CDR3, as DNA: TGTGCCAGCAGTCGCACCGGGACAGGGGATGGCTACACCTTC.

The rearrangement links TRBV7-6 to TRBJ2-7, with TRBD1 matching over 9 bases. The CDR3 spans 18 residues. Germline V gene lookup returns CDR1 SGHVS and CDR2 FNYEAQ. V shed 5 bases, J shed 3 bases, and the junction held 17 bases outside the gene matches. CDR3 DNA sequence: TGTGCCAGCAGCCCAACTTTTTTGGGGACAGGGCCCCTCTACGAGCAGTACTTC. Its translation: CASSPTFLGTGPLYEQYF.

The chain carries TRBV27 and TRBJ2-1; possibly TRBD2 for D (5 bases). In germline, CDR1 is MNHEY, CDR2 SMNVEV (reference sequence). The CDR3 consists of 14 residues. The V end lost 6 bases, the J end lost 4 bases, and 13 bases lay between the germline ends. The CDR3 reads CASRVGGGYNEQFF. The CDR3 region has the DNA TGTGCCAGCAGAGTGGGCGGAGGTTACAATGAGCAGTTCTTC.

This rearrangement joins TRBV25-1 to TRBJ2-6; tentative D call: TRBD1 (5 bases). CDR3 length: 17 residues. V dropped 6 bases and J dropped 0 bases, with 15 bases sitting between them. Germline V lookup: CDR1 MGHDK, CDR2 SYGVNS. The CDR3: CASSPSDTYSGANVLTF. CDR3 bases: TGTGCCAGCAGCCCCTCGGACACCTACTCTGGGGCCAACGTCCTGACTTTC.

The chain combines TRBV6-2 or TRBV6-3 with TRBJ1-1, with 8 bases fitting TRBD1. The CDR3 spans 14 residues. The V gene end was trimmed by 4 bases and the J gene end by 7 bases; junction bases not matched to a gene: 8. CDR1 is MNHEY, CDR2 SVGEGT, per germline. CDR3 sequence (DNA): TGTGCCAGCAGTTCACCCAGGGGGCGCAGTGAAGCTTTCTTT. This encodes CASSSPRGRSEAFF.

The chain uses TRBV7-2 and TRBJ2-7; 11 bases are a match to TRBD2. After removal of 1 base from V and 4 bases from J, the junction contained 0 bases not matched to a gene. Germline V gene lookup returns CDR1 SGHTA and CDR2 FQGNSA. The CDR3 runs 14 residues. CDR3 in amino acids: CASSLVAGGYEQYF. The CDR3 region has the DNA TGTGCCAGCAGCTTAGTAGCGGGAGGGTACGAGCAGTACTTC.

The rearrangement uses TRBV4-3 and TRBJ2-1; 11 bases align to TRBD1. The V gene's germline CDR1 is LGHNA and CDR2 YSLEER. V shed 0 bases, J shed 9 bases, and the junction held 4 bases outside the gene matches. This CDR3 has 15 amino acids. As DNA, the CDR3 is TGCGCCAGCAGCCAAGAGTGGACAGGGGGCGGTGAGCAGTTCTTC. Translated, it gives CASSQEWTGGGEQFF.

V and J are TRBV9 and TRBJ1-2; a weak D match, TRBD1 (5 bases). Trimming stripped 0 bases from V and 4 bases from J, with 10 bases between. Germline CDR1 is SGDLS and CDR2 is YYNGEE. The CDR3 sequence is 14 residues long. The CDR3 sequence: CASSVGSGGYGYTF. CDR3 nucleotides: TGTGCCAGCAGCGTAGGGTCGGGGGGCTATGGCTACACCTTC.

This clone appeared once. V is TRBV13 and J is TRBJ1-1, with D uncertain. The germline CDR1 and CDR2 sequences are PRHDT and FYEKMQ (reference sequence). V lost 3 bases to trimming and J lost 3 bases, with 5 bases between them. The length of the CDR3 is 12 residues. Here the CDR3 DNA reads TGTGCCAGCAGCTTGGAGGACACTGAAGCTTTCTTT. Encoded protein: CASSLEDTEAFF.

This chain uses TRBV12-3 or TRBV12-4 with TRBJ1-1, with a weak D call TRBD1 (6 bases). V lost 6 bases and J lost 2, with 10 bases in between. The CDR3 extends over 13 amino acids. Here the CDR3 DNA reads TGTGCCAGCAGGAGGGACACTAACACTGAAGCTTTCTTT. Residues: CASRRDTNTEAFF.